This T cell receptor (beta chain) was sequenced during a study of beta chain features in type 1 diabetes. Averaging around 110 mL, one heparinised blood draw was given by each donor. CD4+ naive, central memory, regulatory and stem cell-like memory cells were sorted via CD45RO/CCR7/CD25/CD127/CD95/CD27. Reverse transcribing all isolated RNA meant expressed TCRB transcripts were sequenced. Profiled with immunoSEQ multiplex PCR; TCRdb holds only in-frame clones, not every one. This sample has around 250,000 clones; over 11% occur once, and the top ten carry approximately 0.021%. Overall study findings and caveats: Possibly, sequencing cDNA over-represented cells that had high TCR expression levels. Lower insertion and higher deletion counts appeared at VDJ junctions in type 1 diabetes patients. Among patients with Type 1 diabetes, TCRB CDR3s were moderately but significantly shorter in every one of the four CD4+ subsets.

CDR3 size: 15 residues. V was pared by 5 bases and J by 0 bases, with 11 bases between. The germline gives CDR1 SGHKS, CDR2 YYEKEE (reference sequence). A note on this clone: Its antigen remains unknown.

The sequence came from a man younger than 45 with type 1 diabetes. The sequenced sample consisted of naive CD4+ T cells from blood. V is TRBV5-5 and J is TRBJ2-2, with D possibly being TRBD2 (6 bases). The CDR3: CASRLAEPNTGELFF. In nucleotides, the CDR3 is TGTGCCAGCAGATTAGCGGAGCCGAACACCGGGGAGCTGTTTTTT. The full variable domain, rest sourced from reference TRBV5-5 and TRBJ2-2, is DAGVTQSPTHLIKTRGQQVTLRCSPISGHKSVSWYQQVLGQGPQFIFQYYEKEERGRGNFPDRFSARQFPNYSSELNVNALLLGDSALYLCASRLAEPNTGELFFGEGSRLTVL.